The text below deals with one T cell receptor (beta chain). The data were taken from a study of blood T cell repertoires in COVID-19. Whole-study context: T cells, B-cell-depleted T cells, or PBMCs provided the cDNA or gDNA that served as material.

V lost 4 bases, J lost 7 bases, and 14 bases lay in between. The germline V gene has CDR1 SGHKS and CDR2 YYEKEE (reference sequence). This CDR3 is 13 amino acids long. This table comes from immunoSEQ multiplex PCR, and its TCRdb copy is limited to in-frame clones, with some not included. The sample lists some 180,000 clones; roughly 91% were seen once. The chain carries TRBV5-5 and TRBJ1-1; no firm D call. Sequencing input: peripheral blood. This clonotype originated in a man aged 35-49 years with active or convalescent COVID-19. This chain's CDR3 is CASSVERRDEAFF. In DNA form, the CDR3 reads TGTGCCAGCAGCGTAGAAAGGCGGGATGAAGCTTTCTTT.